This T cell receptor (beta chain) was identified in a study of T cell repertoires and HLA-DP antigens. Study details: The donors, ranging 18-to-29 to 60-to-69 years, included a couple of males and one female. DNA input averaged approximately 0.2 ug in sorted CD137+CD4+ and about 1,200 ng in pre-culture CD4+.

Turning to this clone: No antigen is known for it.

General study points: Average cumulative frequency of previously undetected clones was about 36% against one allele and more than 50% against the other.

The PCR primers covered 54 TRBV and 13 TRBJ segments. The data were produced by immunoSEQ multiplex PCR, yet TCRdb's version contains in-frame clones alone and is incomplete. The table lists about 89,000 clones, more than 75% of them singletons. The CDR3 runs to 17 residues. Trimming pared 5 bases from V and 5 bases from J, leaving 22 bases between. The germline CDR1 and CDR2 sequences are SGHVS and FQNEAQ. This clonotype originated in a man over 45 in good health and CMV-seronegative. The sample was CD4+ T cells from PBMCs. The chain couples TRBV7-8 to TRBJ1-3; no clear D gene. The CDR3 spells CASSEAKTWLVRNTIYF. DNA of the CDR3: TGTGCCAGCAGCGAAGCCAAAACATGGCTCGTTCGAAACACCATATATTTT.